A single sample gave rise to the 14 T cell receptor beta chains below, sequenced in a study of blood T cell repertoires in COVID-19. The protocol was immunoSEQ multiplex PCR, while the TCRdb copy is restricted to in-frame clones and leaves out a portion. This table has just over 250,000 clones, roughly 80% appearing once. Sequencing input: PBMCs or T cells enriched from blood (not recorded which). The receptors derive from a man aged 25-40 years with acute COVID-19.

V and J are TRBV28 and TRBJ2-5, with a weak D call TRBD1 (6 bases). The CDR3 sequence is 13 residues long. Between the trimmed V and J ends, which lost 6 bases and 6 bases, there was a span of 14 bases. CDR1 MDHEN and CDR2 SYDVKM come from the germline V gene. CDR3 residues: CASRVGQTQTQYF. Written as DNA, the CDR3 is TGTGCCAGCAGGGTCGGACAGACACAGACCCAGTACTTC. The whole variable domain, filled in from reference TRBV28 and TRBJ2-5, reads DVKVTQSSRYLVKRTGEKVFLECVQDMDHENMFWYRQDPGLGLRLIYFSYDVKMKEKGDIPEGYSVSREKKERFSLILESASTNQTSMYLCASRVGQTQTQYFGPGTRLLVL.

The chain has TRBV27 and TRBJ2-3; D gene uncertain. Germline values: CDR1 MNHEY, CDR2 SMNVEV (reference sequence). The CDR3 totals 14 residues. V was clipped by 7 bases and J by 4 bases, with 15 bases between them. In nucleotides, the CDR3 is TGTGCCAGCATGTGGGCGCTTTGGGCAGATACGCAGTATTTT. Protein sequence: CASMWALWADTQYF.

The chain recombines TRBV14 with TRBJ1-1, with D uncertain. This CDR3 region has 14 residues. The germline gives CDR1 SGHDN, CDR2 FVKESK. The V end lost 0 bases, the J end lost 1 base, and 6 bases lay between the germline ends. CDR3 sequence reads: CASSQDRQNTEAFF. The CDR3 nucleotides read TGTGCCAGCAGCCAAGATCGACAGAACACTGAAGCTTTCTTT.

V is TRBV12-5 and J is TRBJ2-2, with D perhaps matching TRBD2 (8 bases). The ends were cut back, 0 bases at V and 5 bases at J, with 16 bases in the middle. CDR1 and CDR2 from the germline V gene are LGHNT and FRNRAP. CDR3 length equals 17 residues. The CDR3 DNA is TGTGCTAGTGGTTTGGTACGGGAGGGGGCAAGGACCGGGGAGCTGTTTTTT. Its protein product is CASGLVREGARTGELFF.

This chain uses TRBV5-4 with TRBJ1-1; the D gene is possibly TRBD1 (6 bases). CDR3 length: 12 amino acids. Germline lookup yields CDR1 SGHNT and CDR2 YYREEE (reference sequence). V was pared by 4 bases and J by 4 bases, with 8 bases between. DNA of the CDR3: TGTGCCAGCAGCGAAGGGGGCACTGAAGCTTTCTTT. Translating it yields CASSEGGTEAFF.

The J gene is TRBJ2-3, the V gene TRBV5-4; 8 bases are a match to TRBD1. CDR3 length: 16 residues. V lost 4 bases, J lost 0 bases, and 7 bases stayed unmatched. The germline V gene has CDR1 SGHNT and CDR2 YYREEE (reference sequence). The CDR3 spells CASSIQGQGSTDTQYF. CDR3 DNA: TGTGCCAGCAGCATACAAGGACAGGGAAGCACAGATACGCAGTATTTT.

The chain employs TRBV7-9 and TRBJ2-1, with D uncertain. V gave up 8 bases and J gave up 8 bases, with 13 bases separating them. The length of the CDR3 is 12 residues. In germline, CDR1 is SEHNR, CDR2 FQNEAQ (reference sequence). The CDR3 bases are TGTGCCAGCTCCTACCCGATCGATGAGCAGTTCTTC. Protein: CASSYPIDEQFF.

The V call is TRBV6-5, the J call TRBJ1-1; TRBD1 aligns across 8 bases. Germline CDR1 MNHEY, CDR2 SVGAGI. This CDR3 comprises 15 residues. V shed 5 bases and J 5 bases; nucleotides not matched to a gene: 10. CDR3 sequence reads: CASSSGPGGRTEAFF. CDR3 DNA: TGTGCCAGCAGTAGCGGGCCAGGGGGCAGGACTGAAGCTTTCTTT.

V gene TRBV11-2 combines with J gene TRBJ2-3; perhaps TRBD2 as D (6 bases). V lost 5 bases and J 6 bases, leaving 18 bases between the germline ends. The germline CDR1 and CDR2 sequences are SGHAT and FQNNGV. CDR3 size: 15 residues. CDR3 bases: TGTGCCAGCAGCCTTAGCGGTCCCCTAGGGGATACGCAGTATTTT. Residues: CASSLSGPLGDTQYF.

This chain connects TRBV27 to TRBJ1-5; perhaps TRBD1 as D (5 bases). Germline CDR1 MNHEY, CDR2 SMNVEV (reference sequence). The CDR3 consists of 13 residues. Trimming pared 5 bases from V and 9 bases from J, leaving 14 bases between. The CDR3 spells CASSVGEGWPQHF. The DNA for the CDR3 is TGTGCCAGCAGTGTGGGGGAGGGTTGGCCCCAGCATTTT.

CDR3 DNA: TGTGCCAGTAGTGGAGGGAGTGCAACTAATGAAAAACTGTTTTTT. Translation: CASSGGSATNEKLFF. The chain carries TRBV19 and TRBJ1-4; D remains unclear. CDR1 is LNHDA, CDR2 SQIVND, per germline (reference sequence). V was clipped by 5 bases and J by 0 bases, with 10 bases between them. This CDR3 spans 15 amino acids.

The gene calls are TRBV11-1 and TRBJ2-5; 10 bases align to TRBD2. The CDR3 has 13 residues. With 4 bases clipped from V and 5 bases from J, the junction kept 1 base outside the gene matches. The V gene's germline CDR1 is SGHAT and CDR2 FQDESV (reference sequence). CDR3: CASSSGLAETQYF. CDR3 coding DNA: TGTGCCAGCAGCTCGGGACTAGCGGAGACCCAGTACTTC.

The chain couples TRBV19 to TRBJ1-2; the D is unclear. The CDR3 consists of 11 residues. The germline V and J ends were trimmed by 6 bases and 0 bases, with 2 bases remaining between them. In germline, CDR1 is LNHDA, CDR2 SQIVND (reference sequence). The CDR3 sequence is CASSTNYGYTF. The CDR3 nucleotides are TGTGCCAGTAGCACTAACTATGGCTACACCTTC. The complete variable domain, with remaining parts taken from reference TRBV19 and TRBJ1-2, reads DGGITQSPKYLFRKEGQNVTLSCEQNLNHDAMYWYRQDPGQGLRLIYYSQIVNDFQKGDIAEGYSVSREKKESFPLTVTSAQKNPTAFYLCASSTNYGYTFGSGTRLTVV.

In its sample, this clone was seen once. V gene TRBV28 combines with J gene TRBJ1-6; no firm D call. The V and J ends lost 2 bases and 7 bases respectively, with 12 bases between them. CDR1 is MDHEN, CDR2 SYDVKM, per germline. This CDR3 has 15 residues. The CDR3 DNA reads TGTGCCAGCAGTTTAGGTGAGGGTATCAATTCACCCCTCCACTTT. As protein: CASSLGEGINSPLHF.